The rows below give T cell receptor beta chains drawn from one sample of a study of cytomegalovirus exposure and HLA in healthy donors. Generated by immunoSEQ multiplex PCR, the TCRdb table keeps only in-frame clones and is missing some. This sample has 150,000 or so clones, with approximately 79% found just once. What was sequenced was PBMCs. These receptors were collected from a young man in good health and CMV-seropositive. The CDR3 runs from the conserved cysteine through the conserved F or W. The D gene is left open where the match is weak. Not all rows give a size; the values are once, few, many and, for expanded clones, a class.

TRBV9	TRBJ1-1	NA	NA	TGTGCCAGCAGCGTGGGGGGACTGGCTGATGAAGCTTTCTTT	CASSVGGLADEAFF
TRBV30	TRBJ2-2	NA	NA	TGTGCCTGGAGTGTTACAGACACCGGGGAGCTGTTTTTT	CAWSVTDTGELFF
TRBV5-1	TRBJ2-3	NA	NA	TGCGCCAGCAGCTTGATCTCCGGAGATACGCAGTATTTT	CASSLISGDTQYF
TRBV5-1	TRBJ2-3	NA	NA	TGCGCCAGCAGCTTGACTGCGGATACGCAGTATTTT	CASSLTADTQYF
TRBV28	TRBJ1-5	NA	NA	TGTGCCAGCAGCGTTATAGGACAGAGCAATCAGCCCCAGCATTTT	CASSVIGQSNQPQHF
TRBV27	TRBJ2-3	TRBD2	few	TGTGCATGCAAGCGGGAGGGCCGGCCTGGGGCCTACACAGATACGCAGTATTTT	CACKREGRPGAYTDTQYF
TRBV11-1	TRBJ1-1	NA	NA	TGTGCCAGCAGCTCCCTCGGAGTGAACACTGAAGCTTTCTTT	CASSSLGVNTEAFF
TRBV10-3	TRBJ1-1	NA	NA	TGTGCCATCACCCAGGGACAAGGGACTGAAGCTTTCTTT	CAITQGQGTEAFF
TRBV25-1	TRBJ2-7	NA	NA	TGTGCCAGCAGTGGTTTCCCTACAGGATACGAGCAGTACTTC	CASSGFPTGYEQYF
TRBV6-5	TRBJ2-2	TRBD2	NA	TGTGCCAGCAAGGTTCTCGCGGGAGCGGACGGGGAGCTGTTTTTT	CASKVLAGADGELFF
TRBV11-2	TRBJ2-3	NA	NA	TGTGCCAGCAGCCCCTACACAGATACGCAGTATTTT	CASSPYTDTQYF
TRBV9	TRBJ2-1	TRBD1	few	TGTGCCAGCAGCGTCACGGACAGGGGAGGAAATGAGCAGTTCTTC	CASSVTDRGGNEQFF